Below, one TCR beta chain is given with its context. No cognate antigen has been identified for it. No base qualities exist here, and no much larger clone lies one base off it. Other DNA sequences in the same sample also yield this CDR3. The donors were healthy, HIV-negative adults who had no recently reported acute infections or vaccinations. Every donor was a Caucasian adult residing in Nashville, Tennessee, USA. CD4+ T cells were enriched through magnetic negative selection, after which naive cells were positively selected on CD45RA and the remaining negative fraction served as the memory subset. Blood was collected by leukapheresis, and PBMCs were isolated by Ficoll-Histopaque density gradient centrifugation and then cryopreserved in liquid nitrogen vapor phase. Analytical flow cytometry was used to check the purity and quantity of every magnetically sorted T cell population. Genomic DNA was isolated from each sorted fraction and quantified by UV absorbance on a Nanodrop 2000c.

The entry originates in a study of shared clonotypes between healthy human individuals (dated by TCRdb to about 2020). About the investigation overall: The cohort comprised a couple of women and three men aged 18 to 49 years. For each donor, CD4 naive and CD4 memory were each given three plates, CD8 naive was given two plates, and CD8 memory was given one plate. The study deeply sequenced blood TCR repertoires of about 5 healthy adults to estimate repertoire size and the extent of clonotype sharing between individuals. Libraries were prepared and TCR repertoires were sequenced by different laboratories using diverse techniques, in order to increase sequencing depth and limit assay-specific biases. Each donor's leukapheresis produced roughly between roughly 0.85 and 9 billion PBMCs.

Per the germline V gene, SGHAT is the CDR1 and FQNNGV is the CDR2. The CDR3, from cysteine to phenylalanine, totals 14 residues. The read is trimmed to its CDR3 DNA, 42 bases read in frame from base 1. Compared with germline, V lacks 8 bases and J lacks 2 bases; bases without a gene match: 6. Using the deep immunoSEQ assay, TCR CDR3 regions were amplified from genomic DNA by multiplex PCR. Genomic DNA extracted from each cell subset was distributed evenly over all wells of several immunoSEQ 96-well plates, and each plate served as one replicate. Each replicate PCR for sorted subsets received 200 ng genomic DNA, equal to about 30,000 T cell genomes. Purified libraries were quantified with a Qubit 3.0 fluorometer, sized on a Bioanalyzer 2100, and re-quantified with the KAPA Library Quantification kit. Each immunoSEQ 96-well plate was sequenced on its own single-read 150-cycle Illumina NextSeq 550 flow cell. The paper's processing steps were these. The immunoSEQ output contained only junctional sequences without quality scores, so filtering could not match that applied to full-length reads. Sequences were annotated with PyIR, a Python wrapper for IgBLAST v1.9, using IMGT germline references to assign V/J genes and CDR3. Reads were removed for weak V/J assignments (E-value above 1e-6), missing CDR3, stop codons, out-of-frame junctions, or ambiguous translated residues. V3J clonotypes were defined by identical inferred V gene, J gene, and CDR3 amino acid sequence. Percentage overlap between repertoires was computed as shared unique clonotypes divided by the size of the smaller repertoire. Repertoire richness was assessed with RTK rarefaction, the Chao1 estimator, and Recon v2.1 estimates of unobserved clonotypes. For all TCRbeta clonotypes obtained by the gDNA method from a few donors, generation probabilities were computed with OLGA. The table was pulled from immuneACCESS by TCRdb, which kept in-frame rearrangements only. Such tables lose some clones; where checked, under half of the loss comes from unresolved V genes, and the rest has no known cause. From that table come the V and J calls and clone size; the DNA was used to work out D and trimming. The sample table contains more than 1 million clones; only one count was recorded for around 82% of them. Approximately 0.56% of the sample comes from the top ten.

General findings and caveats noted by the study authors: Pairwise subsampling led to the expectation that sequencing depth would affect the degree of clonotype sharing among donors. Sampling was restricted to blood, and TCR repertoires in tissues likely differ from the TCR repertoires found in blood. Compared with non-shared clonotypes, the clonotypes found in all four sorted-subset donors had higher generation probabilities. The genetic and exposure-history diversity represented was limited by the small number of donors. Estimated clonotype richness was generally larger for naive than for memory subsets. When a few donors were compared, the shared fraction of clonotypes was about 5.4% for naive CD4, 3.5% for naive CD8, 2.3% for memory CD4, and roughly 0.4% for memory CD8. Incomplete sequencing was indicated by rarefaction of sorted-subset datasets, despite the large sequencing depth.

The material sequenced was memory CD4+ T cells from PBMCs. The cell subset or site label, as the study defines it: CD45RA-negative fraction. Recombination joined TRBV11-2 with TRBJ2-3; TRBD2 matches 8 bases in the middle. The TCR sequence derives from a man aged 18 to 30 in good health. Some clones in this sample may be carry-over from other donors' samples. The nucleotide sequence reads as follows: TGTGCCAGCTCCCCAGCGGGAGCCACAGATACGCAGTATTTT. It is translated as CASSPAGATDTQYF.